The rows below give T cell receptor beta chains drawn from one sample of a study of T cell repertoires in aging, cancer and after chemotherapy. TCRdb ran MiXCR on the multiplex PCR reads and lists one entry per CDR3 protein. The sample has over 4,500 distinct CDR3 sequences; around 29% are singletons. The sequenced sample consisted of blood. The source is a human donor in good health. Both conserved end residues are part of each CDR3. The D gene is left open where the match is weak. Not every row has a clone size; where given, it reads once, few, many or a size class.

d_call	v_call	j_call	clone_size	cdr3_nt	cdr3_aa
TRBD1	TRBV15	TRBJ1-5	few	TGTGCCACCAGCAGGGGATGGGACAGGAGCAATCAGCCCCAGCATTTT	CATSRGWDRSNQPQHF
.	TRBV19	TRBJ2-7	medium-sized	TGTGCCAGTAGTATAGAAGGCACCTCCTACGAGCAGTACTTC	CASSIEGTSYEQYF
.	TRBV30	TRBJ1-1	.	TGTGCCTGGAAGGCCGGGTACACTGAAGCTTTCTTT	CAWKAGYTEAFF
TRBD1	TRBV7-9	TRBJ2-1	once	TGTGCCAGCAGCTTAGGGGACAGGGGCTCCTACAATGAGCAGTTCTTC	CASSLGDRGSYNEQFF
.	TRBV13	TRBJ1-3	few	TGTGCCAGCAGCCCATGGGGACGGGAGGCCTCTGGAAACACCATATATTTT	CASSPWGREASGNTIYF
.	TRBV6-5	TRBJ2-3	medium-sized	TGTGCCAGCAGTTACTCGGGGGATGGCACAGATACGCAGTATTTT	CASSYSGDGTDTQYF
TRBD2	TRBV5-5	TRBJ2-3	.	TGTGCCAGCAGCCAAGCTAGCGGGAGGGCCCAACCAGATACGCAGTATTTT	CASSQASGRAQPDTQYF
.	TRBV19	TRBJ1-5	few	TGTGCCAGTAGTAACGGTTACGTCGGGAATCAGCCCCAGCATTTT	CASSNGYVGNQPQHF
TRBD1	TRBV29-1	TRBJ1-1	few	TGCAGCGTTGGGCAGGGGGGTAGTACTGAAGCTTTCTTT	CSVGQGGSTEAFF
TRBD1	TRBV27	TRBJ1-1	.	TGTGCCAGCGCGACCGACAGGGGCCTGAACACTGAAGCTTTCTTT	CASATDRGLNTEAFF
TRBD1	TRBV27	TRBJ1-2	few	TGTGCCAGCAGTTTAGGGACAGGGGGCGAATGGGGCTACACCTTC	CASSLGTGGEWGYTF
TRBD2	TRBV7-2	TRBJ2-2	.	TGTGCCAGCACCCCTTGGTTGGGCGGGAGGAGCACCGGGGAGCTGTTTTTT	CASTPWLGGRSTGELFF
.	TRBV29-1	TRBJ2-1	large	TGCAGCGTGGGGGGTTACAATGAGCAGTTCTTC	CSVGGYNEQFF
.	TRBV19	TRBJ2-3	medium-sized	TGTGCCAGTAGACGGGACTCCTTGGGCGACACAGATACGCAGTATTTT	CASRRDSLGDTDTQYF
.	TRBV7-6	TRBJ2-3	medium-sized	TGTGCCAGCAGCCAACTAGCCCATACGCAGTATTTT	CASSQLAHTQYF
TRBD2	TRBV29-1	TRBJ2-2	.	TGCAGCCCCGCGCGGGAGCAGAACACCGGGGAGCTGTTTTTT	CSPAREQNTGELFF
.	TRBV4-3	TRBJ2-5	.	TGCGCCAGCAGCCTTGATTATAGGGAGACCCAGTACTTC	CASSLDYRETQYF
.	TRBV15	TRBJ2-4	few	TGTGCCACCAGCGACGGGACACAGTTAGCCAAAAACATTCAGTACTTC	CATSDGTQLAKNIQYF
.	TRBV6-6	TRBJ2-2	medium-sized	TGTGCCAGCAGTCGGACGGAGACCGGGGAGCTGTTTTTT	CASSRTETGELFF
TRBD1	TRBV5-6	TRBJ1-2	.	TGCGCCAGCAGCCCTGGGGGACAGGTTTATGGCTACACCTTC	CASSPGGQVYGYTF
.	TRBV6-5	TRBJ1-1	few	TGTGCCAGCATCATGAGTTCGGGGGAAACTGAAGCTTTCTTT	CASIMSSGETEAFF
.	TRBV10-3	TRBJ2-3	.	TGTGCCATCCGCAGGGGAATTGACACAGATACGCAGTATTTT	CAIRRGIDTDTQYF
.	TRBV13	TRBJ1-5	.	TGTGCCAGCAGCGGGGTCGGGCAGACCCAGCATTTT	CASSGVGQTQHF
.	TRBV28	TRBJ2-5	.	TGTGCCAGCAGTTTCCCGCAGGACTATAGTGAGACCCAGTACTTC	CASSFPQDYSETQYF
TRBD2	TRBV20-1	TRBJ2-3	.	TGCAGTGCCCACAAGCGGCGGGAGGTTGTAGATACGCAGTATTTT	CSAHKRREVVDTQYF
.	TRBV24-1	TRBJ2-1	few	TGTGCCACCAGTGGGCAGCAAAATGAGCAGTTCTTC	CATSGQQNEQFF
TRBD2	TRBV6-2/TRBV6-3	TRBJ2-3	few	TGTGCCAGCAGTGAGGGGACTAGCGCCACAGATACGCAGTATTTT	CASSEGTSATDTQYF
.	TRBV13	TRBJ1-5	.	TGCGCCAGCAGCTTAGACCCTAGCAATCAGCCCCAGCATTTT	CASSLDPSNQPQHF
.	TRBV6-2/TRBV6-3	TRBJ2-1	.	TGTGCCAGCAGTTACCCCCAGACCTTGGTCCTTCGCAATGAGCAGTTCTTC	CASSYPQTLVLRNEQFF
TRBD1	TRBV5-1	TRBJ1-4	.	TGCGCCAGCAGCGCATTACCGGGACAGCCTAATGAAAAACTGTTTTTT	CASSALPGQPNEKLFF
TRBD1	TRBV19	TRBJ1-2	few	TGTGCCAGTAGTCGGGACAGGGTTTATGGCTACACCTTC	CASSRDRVYGYTF
TRBD1	TRBV5-1	TRBJ1-4	.	TGCGCCAGCAGAACAGGGACAGCGGAAAATGAAAAACTGTTTTTT	CASRTGTAENEKLFF
.	TRBV5-6	TRBJ2-1	medium-sized	TGTGCCAGCAGCCTTGGGCCATCTCCAGGAGAGCAGTTCTTC	CASSLGPSPGEQFF
.	TRBV6-2/TRBV6-3	TRBJ1-1	.	TGTGCCAGCAGTTACCGACCCACAGGGTGGGCTGAAGCTTTCTTT	CASSYRPTGWAEAFF
TRBD1	TRBV29-1	TRBJ2-5	.	TGCAGCGTCGCAGGAAATACAGGGGGAGAGACCCAGTACTTC	CSVAGNTGGETQYF
TRBD1	TRBV6-5	TRBJ2-7	once	TGTGCCAGCAGCTTGGGACAGAGCTACGAGCAGTACTTC	CASSLGQSYEQYF
.	TRBV7-6	TRBJ1-5	few	TGTGCCAGCAGCCCAGTGAGCAATCAGCCCCAGCATTTT	CASSPVSNQPQHF
.	TRBV29-1	TRBJ2-5	once	TGCAGCGTTGAAGAGTCGGGGGAAGAGACCCAGTACTTC	CSVEESGEETQYF
.	TRBV30	TRBJ2-3	medium-sized	TGTGCCTGGAGTGGTGGGGATACGCAGTATTTT	CAWSGGDTQYF